The 30 T cell receptor beta chains presented below share a single source sample, sequenced in a study of blood T cell repertoires in COVID-19. This table comes from immunoSEQ multiplex PCR, and its TCRdb copy is limited to in-frame clones, with some not included. The sample carries tens of thousands of clones, around 85% recorded once. Sequencing was carried out using peripheral blood. These receptors were taken from a woman of 80 years or more with acute or convalescent COVID-19.

J is TRBJ1-6 and V is TRBV19; 9 bases agree with TRBD1. Trimming removed 5 bases from V and 3 bases from J; junction bases left unmatched: 8. Germline CDR1 reads LNHDA; CDR2 reads SQIVND (reference sequence). This CDR3 spans 17 amino acids. The CDR3 DNA sequence: TGTGCCAGTAGTCTCGGGACAGGGACAGGCTATAATTCACCCCTCCACTTT. Translated, it gives CASSLGTGTGYNSPLHF.

This clone was detected ten times or more. The J gene is TRBJ1-1, the V gene TRBV16, with 10 bases matching TRBD1. The trim removed 0 bases at V and 4 bases at J, leaving 8 bases unmatched. This CDR3 contains 17 residues. CDR1 KGHSY and CDR2 FQNENV come from the germline V gene. The CDR3 sequence: CASSQSQGQGKGTEAFF. CDR3 sequence (DNA): TGTGCCAGCAGCCAATCTCAGGGACAGGGGAAAGGCACTGAAGCTTTCTTT.

This chain uses TRBV11-2 with TRBJ1-2; TRBD1 agrees at 9 bases. Germline lookup yields CDR1 SGHAT and CDR2 FQNNGV. V shed 1 base, J shed 5 bases, and the junction held 5 bases outside the gene matches. This CDR3 contains 15 residues. CDR3 in DNA: TGTGCCAGCAGCTTAGGGACAGGGGTCGCGTATGGCTACACCTTC. This translates into CASSLGTGVAYGYTF.

CDR3 protein: CASSYQGGDVYGYTF. For the CDR3, the DNA is TGTGCCAGCAGTTACCAAGGGGGGGATGTTTATGGCTACACCTTC. The V call is TRBV6-5, the J call TRBJ1-2; a weak D match, TRBD1 (6 bases). Germline V gene sequence: CDR1 MNHEY, CDR2 SVGAGI. Trimming stripped 2 bases from V and 5 bases from J, with 15 bases between. CDR3 length equals 15 residues.

The CDR3 region is CAWSPSWNQPQHF. The DNA for the CDR3 is TGTGCCTGGAGTCCTAGCTGGAATCAGCCCCAGCATTTT. The chain joins TRBV30 to TRBJ1-5; D gene uncertain. V shed 2 bases and J shed 4 bases, with 9 bases lying between them. The CDR3 has 13 amino acids. The V gene's germline CDR1 is GTSNPN and CDR2 SVGIG (reference sequence).

This clone has only a few counts. This sequence joins TRBV5-1 and TRBJ2-5, with a weak D call TRBD1 (6 bases). Per the germline V gene, CDR1 is SGHRS and CDR2 is YFSETQ. This CDR3 has 15 amino acids. V was trimmed by 1 base and J by 0 bases, leaving 10 bases between them. CDR3 residues: CASSLLGQYQETQYF. CDR3 DNA sequence: TGCGCCAGCAGCTTGCTTGGACAGTACCAAGAGACCCAGTACTTC.

The chain has TRBV24-1 and TRBJ2-1; 12 bases are shared with TRBD2. The CDR3 consists of 18 residues. J gave up 5 bases and V 4 bases, and 11 bases lay outside the gene matches. The germline CDR1 and CDR2 sequences are KGHDR and SFDVKD. The chain's CDR3 is CATSDNPPLAGGNNEQFF. The CDR3 nucleotides are TGTGCCACCAGTGACAATCCTCCTCTAGCGGGAGGGAACAATGAGCAGTTCTTC.

The rearrangement joins TRBV29-1 to TRBJ1-1; 7 nucleotides line up with TRBD1. J gave up 1 base and V 3 bases, and 8 bases lay outside the gene matches. Germline V CDR1 and CDR2: SQVTM, ANQGSEA. This CDR3 has 15 residues. CDR3 DNA: TGCAGCGTTGACCGGGACAGAGTGGGGAACACTGAAGCTTTCTTT. It yields the protein CSVDRDRVGNTEAFF.

The table lists this clone with a count of one. The chain couples TRBV7-3 to TRBJ1-1; weak D call: TRBD1 (5 bases). The CDR3 extends over 15 amino acids. V lost 5 bases, J lost 4 bases, and 17 bases lay in between. Germline V gene lookup returns CDR1 SGHTA and CDR2 FQGTGA. The CDR3 loop is CASSPTGTGTTEAFF. Here the CDR3 DNA reads TGTGCCAGCAGCCCAACGGGCACAGGTACCACTGAAGCTTTCTTT.

The gene calls are TRBV5-6 and TRBJ1-1; D gene uncertain. Germline lookup yields CDR1 SGHDT and CDR2 YYEEEE. The CDR3 runs 16 residues. Trimming stripped 4 bases from V and 0 bases from J, with 16 bases between. The CDR3 sequence is CASSPPPRPLNTEAFF. CDR3 DNA: TGTGCCAGCAGCCCTCCACCGAGGCCGTTGAACACTGAAGCTTTCTTT.

This clone has a handful of counts. The chain employs TRBV12-3 or TRBV12-4 and TRBJ1-2; a possible D gene is TRBD1 (5 bases). Between the trimmed V and J ends, which lost 7 bases and 8 bases, there was a span of 17 bases. This CDR3 has 13 amino acids. The CDR3, as DNA: TGTGCCAGCACCCCCGGCGGAGGGGACGGCTACACCTTC. It yields the protein CASTPGGGDGYTF.

The chain joins TRBV30 to TRBJ1-1; 8 positions match TRBD1. Per germline, CDR1 GTSNPN and CDR2 SVGIG (reference sequence). Unmatched junction bases numbered 12, after V lost 5 bases and J lost 1 base. The CDR3 length is 16 residues. The CDR3 protein is CAWDLTGEAENTEAFF. The CDR3 DNA reads as TGTGCCTGGGACTTGACAGGGGAGGCAGAGAACACTGAAGCTTTCTTT.

V usage is TRBV4-3 and J usage is TRBJ1-1, with D maybe TRBD1 (6 bases). The germline V gene has CDR1 LGHNA and CDR2 YSLEER. The CDR3 is 13 residues long. V was cut by 4 bases and J by 3 bases, with 9 bases left in between. DNA of the CDR3: TGCGCCAGCAGCCTGGGGGCAGACACTGAAGCTTTCTTT. Translating it yields CASSLGADTEAFF.

This clone is a singleton in its sample. V is TRBV6-2 or TRBV6-3 and J is TRBJ2-3, with TRBD2 as a possible D gene (6 bases). CDR1 is MNHEY, CDR2 SVGEGT, per germline. This CDR3 contains 15 residues. With 5 bases removed from V and 2 bases from J, the gap between germline ends came to 14 bases. This CDR3 reads CASSPGVLPTDTQYF. In DNA form, the CDR3 reads TGTGCCAGCAGTCCGGGGGTTCTCCCCACAGATACGCAGTATTTT.

The rearrangement uses TRBV9 and TRBJ1-1; D is unresolved. CDR1 is SGDLS, CDR2 YYNGEE, per germline. The CDR3 extends over 15 amino acids. Trimming shortened V by 3 bases and J by 8 bases, and 20 bases separated the two germline ends. The CDR3 DNA is TGTGCCAGCAGCGAGCGTAGTTTATCGGTTGGGGAAGCTTTCTTT. Translation: CASSERSLSVGEAFF.

The chain couples TRBV3-1 (or the pseudogene TRBV3-2) to TRBJ2-4; unclear D gene. CDR3 size: 15 residues. V lost 0 bases to trimming and J lost 0 bases, with 6 bases between them. From germline, CDR1 is LGHDT and CDR2 YNNKEL (reference sequence). The CDR3 protein is CASSQEGVAKNIQYF. The CDR3 region has the DNA TGTGCCAGCAGCCAAGAGGGCGTAGCCAAAAACATTCAGTACTTC.

CDR3 amino acids: CASSQDPRLTGNEQFF. The CDR3 nucleotides read TGTGCCAGCAGCCAAGATCCACGCTTGACAGGGAATGAGCAGTTCTTC. The J gene is TRBJ2-1, the V gene TRBV3-1 (or the pseudogene TRBV3-2); TRBD1 agrees at 7 bases. This CDR3 has 16 amino acids. Germline lookup yields CDR1 LGHDT and CDR2 YNNKEL (reference sequence). The junction had 9 bases not matched to a gene; V was cut back by 0 bases and J by 7 bases.

This chain's CDR3 is CASSLSGSNYGYTF. The CDR3 bases are TGTGCCAGCAGCTTGAGTGGTTCCAACTATGGCTACACCTTC. The chain links TRBV11-2 to TRBJ1-2; D gene unclear. The CDR3 has 14 amino acids. Germline values: CDR1 SGHAT, CDR2 FQNNGV. V was trimmed by 3 bases and J by 2 bases, leaving 10 bases between them. Full variable domain (remainder filled in from reference TRBV11-2 and TRBJ1-2): EAGVAQSPRYKIIEKRQSVAFWCNPISGHATLYWYQQILGQGPKLLIQFQNNGVVDDSQLPKDRFSAERLKGVDSTLKIQPAKLEDSAVYLCASSLSGSNYGYTFGSGTRLTVV.

The chain recombines TRBV18 with TRBJ2-2, with 9 bases matching TRBD2. Germline V gene data show CDR1 as KGHSH and CDR2 as LQKENI. Germline trimming cut 3 bases from V and 0 bases from J; bases unmatched to any gene: 5. The CDR3 extends over 17 amino acids. Here the CDR3 DNA reads TGTGCCAGCTCACCTGGGCTAGCGGGGACGAACACCGGGGAGCTGTTTTTT. Protein: CASSPGLAGTNTGELFF.

The chain couples TRBV2 to TRBJ1-4; the D gene is possibly TRBD1 (6 bases). V lost 6 bases, J lost 0 bases, and 11 bases lay in between. The CDR3 is 15 amino acids. The germline CDR1 and CDR2 sequences are SNHLY and FYNNEI. This CDR3 reads CASRPRTATNEKLFF. CDR3 DNA sequence: TGTGCCAGCAGACCTCGGACAGCAACTAATGAAAAACTGTTTTTT. The full variable domain, its missing parts supplied by reference TRBV2 and TRBJ1-4, is EPEVTQTPSHQVTQMGQEVILRCVPISNHLYFYWYRQILGQKVEFLVSFYNNEISEKSEIFDDQFSVERPDGSNFTLKIRSTKLEDSAMYFCASRPRTATNEKLFFGSGTQLSVL.

The gene calls are TRBV7-8 and TRBJ1-1; 7 bases map to TRBD1. The CDR3 runs to 15 residues. CDR1 and CDR2 from the germline V gene are SGHVS and FQNEAQ. V trimming: 5 bases; J trimming: 1 base; junction bases outside the gene matches: 7. In DNA form, the CDR3 reads TGTGCCAGCAGCCCCCGACAGGGCCCGAACACTGAAGCTTTCTTT. Amino acid sequence: CASSPRQGPNTEAFF.

This clone was seen just once. The gene calls are TRBV6-5 and TRBJ2-1, with 7 nucleotides matching TRBD1. Trimming at V came to 2 bases and at J to 7 bases, leaving 8 bases not matched to a gene. This CDR3 has 15 amino acids. Germline V gene lookup returns CDR1 MNHEY and CDR2 SVGAGI. The CDR3 region is CASSYNRGRGNEQFF. In DNA form, the CDR3 reads TGTGCCAGCAGTTACAACAGGGGAAGGGGGAATGAGCAGTTCTTC.

This clone was counted a single time. V usage is TRBV4-1 and J usage is TRBJ1-5; D is unresolved. V lost 4 bases and J 0 bases, leaving 13 bases between the germline ends. This CDR3 is 16 amino acids long. The germline gives CDR1 MGHRA, CDR2 YSYEKL. CDR3 DNA sequence: TGCGCCAGCAGCCGAGGAGGAGAGAATAGCAATCAGCCCCAGCATTTT. As protein: CASSRGGENSNQPQHF.

The chain joins TRBV7-3 to TRBJ1-2, with D perhaps matching TRBD1 (5 bases). Between the trimmed V and J ends, which lost 2 bases and 4 bases, there was a span of 8 bases. The germline CDR1 and CDR2 sequences are SGHTA and FQGTGA. The CDR3 length is 13 residues. CDR3 amino acids: CASSLGGSYGYTF. The DNA for the CDR3 is TGTGCCAGCAGCTTAGGGGGGAGCTATGGCTACACCTTC.

V gene TRBV6-5 combines with J gene TRBJ1-1; D possibly corresponds to TRBD1 (5 bases). The CDR3 runs 14 residues. V lost 4 bases and J 5 bases, leaving 14 bases between the germline ends. Germline V CDR1 and CDR2: MNHEY, SVGAGI. This chain's CDR3 is CASSSAAGETEAFF. In DNA form, the CDR3 reads TGTGCCAGCAGTTCCGCCGCGGGGGAAACTGAAGCTTTCTTT.

This sequence joins TRBV2 and TRBJ1-1; possible D gene TRBD1, 5 bases. CDR1 is SNHLY and CDR2 is FYNNEI in the germline V gene. The CDR3 has 15 residues. V was cut by 4 bases and J by 2 bases, with 14 bases left in between. The CDR3 is CASSGGGTLNTEAFF. For the CDR3, the DNA is TGTGCCAGCAGTGGGGGGGGGACCCTTAACACTGAAGCTTTCTTT.

This rearrangement joins TRBV5-1 to TRBJ2-1; D is uncertain. The germline gives CDR1 SGHRS, CDR2 YFSETQ. The CDR3 loop spans 16 amino acids. Trimming left V 0 bases short and J 0 bases short, with 10 bases between. The CDR3 coding sequence is TGCGCCAGCAGCTTGGTACCGGAGAGCTCCTACAATGAGCAGTTCTTC. This codes for CASSLVPESSYNEQFF.

The chain has TRBV6-2 or TRBV6-3 and TRBJ2-2; maybe TRBD2 (6 bases). V dropped 2 bases and J dropped 4 bases, with 11 bases sitting between them. Germline V CDR1 and CDR2: MNHEY, SVGEGT. The CDR3 totals 15 residues. CDR3 sequence reads: CASSYLGLTTGELFF. In DNA, the CDR3 is TGTGCCAGCAGTTACCTTGGACTAACCACCGGGGAGCTGTTTTTT.

The genes are TRBV3-1 (or the pseudogene TRBV3-2) and TRBJ1-4, with 7 bases identical to TRBD1. V gave up 5 bases and J gave up 6 bases; unmatched junction bases: 9. CDR1 LGHDT and CDR2 YNNKEL come from the germline V gene (reference sequence). The CDR3 sequence is 15 residues long. CDR3 sequence reads: CASSFQGVKDEKLFF. The CDR3 DNA sequence: TGTGCCAGCAGCTTCCAGGGGGTGAAAGATGAAAAACTGTTTTTT.

The chain joins TRBV5-1 to TRBJ2-3; 10 bases line up with TRBD1. Germline CDR1 and CDR2: SGHRS and YFSETQ. The CDR3 spans 18 residues. Losses at the gene ends were 2 bases for V and 5 bases for J; bases not matched to a gene: 14. CDR3 nucleotides: TGCGCCAGCAGCTTTGCCCCCGGGACAGGGGTTGGGAAAGATACGCAGTATTTT. Protein: CASSFAPGTGVGKDTQYF. Full variable domain (rest looked up from reference TRBV5-1 and TRBJ2-3): KAGVTQTPRYLIKTRGQQVTLSCSPISGHRSVSWYQQTPGQGLQFLFEYFSETQRNKGNFPGRFSGRQFSNSRSEMNVSTLELGDSALYLCASSFAPGTGVGKDTQYFGPGTRLTVL.